The 27 T cell receptor beta chains below come from one sample, sequenced in a study of blood T cells in healthy people across ages. It was with a sample-barcoded 5' primer and a J-beta primer mix that a second PCR of roughly 7 to 12 cycles was run. TCRdb re-derived calls from the 5' RACE reads in MiXCR, one entry per CDR3 protein. The sample contains roughly 1.9 million distinct CDR3 sequences, roughly two fifths of which appear only once. Sequencing used blood. Source of these receptors: a human donor in good health.

V gene TRBV10-3 combines with J gene TRBJ2-3; no definite D call. V lost 3 bases and J lost 2, with 6 bases in between. The CDR3 extends over 13 amino acids. Germline V gene data show CDR1 as ENHRY and CDR2 as SYGVKD. This chain's CDR3 is CAISDRNTDTQYF. DNA for the CDR3: TGTGCCATCAGTGACCGAAACACAGATACGCAGTATTTT.

This clonotype has a count of ten or more. CDR3 in amino acids: CASSLSRGDTQYF. The CDR3 DNA reads as TGTGCCAGCAGCTTAAGCAGGGGCGATACGCAGTATTTT. The chain couples TRBV7-2 to TRBJ2-3; D is possibly TRBD1 (6 bases). CDR1 and CDR2 from the germline V gene are SGHTA and FQGNSA. The CDR3 loop spans 13 amino acids. V lost 2 bases, J lost 6 bases, and 9 bases lay in between.

The chain uses TRBV24-1 and TRBJ2-1, with 7 nucleotides matching TRBD1. This CDR3 region has 13 residues. The junction had 4 bases not matched to a gene; V was cut back by 7 bases and J by 5 bases. The germline V gene has CDR1 KGHDR and CDR2 SFDVKD. DNA of the CDR3: TGTGCCACCAGAAGGACAGGAGACAATGAGCAGTTCTTC. This sequence encodes CATRRTGDNEQFF.

In this sample, this clonotype turned up once. This sequence joins TRBV9 and TRBJ2-4; D possibly corresponds to TRBD1 (6 bases). The end of the DNA aligns better with TRBJ2-7, so the J call may be wrong. This CDR3 has 14 amino acids. Germline V CDR1 and CDR2: SGDLS, YYNGEE. CDR3 nucleotide sequence: TGTGCCAGCAGTCCACAGGGTCATTACCACGAGCAGTACTTC. Translated: CASSPQGHYHEQYF.

This clonotype has a handful of counts. The V call is TRBV6-2 or TRBV6-3, the J call TRBJ2-3, with D possibly matching TRBD1 (7 bases). V lost 6 bases to trimming and J lost 0 bases, with 13 bases between them. Germline V CDR1 and CDR2: MNHEY, SVGEGT. The CDR3 runs to 15 residues. As DNA, the CDR3 is TGTGCCAGCAGCGCGGGACAGACTAGCACAGATACGCAGTATTTT. Translation: CASSAGQTSTDTQYF.

V gene TRBV20-1 combines with J gene TRBJ2-4; 11 bases are shared with TRBD1. Judging by the DNA end, TRBJ2-7 fits better; the J call may be wrong. In germline, CDR1 is DFQATT, CDR2 SNEGSKA (reference sequence). The CDR3 runs 14 residues. CDR3 bases: TGCAGTGCTCTTCGGACAGGGGGCATGGACGAGCAGTACTTC. It translates to CSALRTGGMDEQYF.

The chain is built from TRBV4-3 and TRBJ1-4; tentatively, D is TRBD1 (5 bases). Germline values: CDR1 LGHNA, CDR2 YSLEER. The CDR3 extends over 17 amino acids. Trimming stripped 4 bases from V and 0 bases from J, with 15 bases between. The CDR3 nucleotides are TGCGCCAGCAGCCGACTTTCCGACAGCCCAACTAATGAAAAACTGTTTTTT. Translating gives CASSRLSDSPTNEKLFF.

This clonotype has ten or more counts. V gene TRBV7-2 combines with J gene TRBJ2-5; 8 nucleotides line up with TRBD1. The V gene's germline CDR1 is SGHTA and CDR2 FQGNSA. The CDR3 sequence is 13 residues long. The ends lost 6 bases at V and 2 bases at J; junction bases unmatched: 2. The CDR3 is CASRRTGQETQYF. The CDR3 DNA sequence: TGTGCCAGCAGACGGACAGGGCAAGAGACCCAGTACTTC.

Many counts were recorded for this clonotype. V and J are TRBV7-9 and TRBJ2-4; D ambiguous. Germline V gene data show CDR1 as SEHNR and CDR2 as FQNEAQ (reference sequence). V dropped 5 bases and J dropped 15 bases, with 17 bases sitting between them. CDR3 length: 12 residues. CDR3: CASSPGSSLSYF. The DNA of the CDR3 is TGTGCCAGCAGCCCGGGCAGCTCCCTTTCGTACTTC.

Turning to this clonotype: The conserved closing phenylalanine or tryptophan is absent in this CDR3, likely reflecting a read error. The chain has TRBV7-9 and TRBJ1-6, with D possibly being TRBD1 (5 bases). Germline assignment: CDR1 SEHNR and CDR2 FQNEAQ (reference sequence). The CDR3 loop spans 15 amino acids. V was trimmed by 1 base and J by 9 bases, leaving 13 bases between them. The CDR3 spells CASSLVAGPTSPLHL. CDR3 nucleotides: TGTGCCAGCAGCTTAGTGGCAGGGCCGACTTCACCCCTCCACTTG.

This rearrangement joins TRBV5-1 to TRBJ2-6; D gene ambiguous. Trimming cost V 3 bases and J 0 bases, with 16 bases left between them. Germline CDR1 reads SGHRS; CDR2 reads YFSETQ. CDR3 size: 18 residues. The CDR3 nucleotides read TGCGCCAGCAGCTCCCCAAAGGCCGCCCCCTCTGGGGCCAACGTCCTGACTTTC. It encodes CASSSPKAAPSGANVLTF.

This clonotype has just a few counts. The CDR3: CASQGANYGYTF. CDR3 DNA sequence: TGTGCCAGCCAGGGAGCTAACTATGGCTACACCTTC. The chain links TRBV12-3 or TRBV12-4 to TRBJ1-2; D perhaps matches TRBD1 (5 bases). The CDR3 extends over 12 amino acids. The V gene lost 8 bases and the J gene lost 0 bases, with 7 bases spanning the gap.

The chain is built from TRBV2 and TRBJ1-2, with D hard to call. Germline values: CDR1 SNHLY, CDR2 FYNNEI. The CDR3 extends over 11 amino acids. V dropped 8 bases and J dropped 1 base, with 5 bases sitting between them. The CDR3 DNA follows: TGTGCCAGCGAGGGTAACTATGGCTACACCTTC. It is translated as CASEGNYGYTF.

This clonotype has a handful of counts. This chain joins TRBV20-1 and TRBJ1-2; TRBD1 is a possible D gene (5 bases). Trimming removed 7 bases at V and 2 bases at J, with 14 bases between. The CDR3 is 13 residues long. Germline CDR1 is DFQATT and CDR2 is SNEGSKA (reference sequence). In DNA form, the CDR3 reads TGCAGTGACCGGGACTCACTCAACTATGGCTACACCTTC. It yields the protein CSDRDSLNYGYTF.

This chain links TRBV25-1 with TRBJ1-2, with 9 nucleotides matching TRBD1. The CDR3 has 15 amino acids. CDR1 is MGHDK, CDR2 SYGVNS, per germline. J gave up 4 bases and V 0 bases, and 3 bases lay outside the gene matches. CDR3 in amino acids: CASSEYGQGIYGYTF. The CDR3 coding sequence is TGTGCCAGCAGTGAATATGGACAGGGGATCTATGGCTACACCTTC.

The gene calls are TRBV28 and TRBJ2-4; 8 nucleotides match TRBD2. The CDR3 consists of 13 residues. CDR1 and CDR2 from the germline V gene are MDHEN and SYDVKM. J was trimmed by 5 bases and V by 6 bases; bases with no gene match: 3. CDR3 in amino acids: CASSPGGENIQYF. The CDR3 coding sequence is TGTGCCAGCAGCCCGGGGGGGGAAAACATTCAGTACTTC.

The chain links TRBV12-3 or TRBV12-4 to TRBJ2-1, with D tentatively TRBD2 (5 bases). The CDR3 consists of 14 residues. V gave up 2 bases and J gave up 5 bases, with 10 bases separating them. CDR3 amino acids: CASSLWAGNNEQFF. The CDR3 DNA reads TGTGCCAGCAGTTTATGGGCCGGGAACAATGAGCAGTTCTTC.

The rearrangement joins TRBV6-1 to TRBJ2-7; 7 nucleotides match TRBD1. Looked up from germline, CDR1 is MNHNS and CDR2 is SASEGT. V was pared by 0 bases and J by 5 bases, with 7 bases of the junction left unmatched. The CDR3 sequence is 15 residues long. Here the CDR3 DNA reads TGTGCCAGCAGTGAAGCGGACAGGTATTTCGACGAGCAGTACTTC. It yields the protein CASSEADRYFDEQYF.

In this sample, this clonotype turned up once. The chain uses TRBV5-1 and TRBJ2-1; no clear D gene. Germline CDR1 is SGHRS and CDR2 is YFSETQ. Trimming took 1 base from V and 0 from J, leaving 8 bases between them. The CDR3 consists of 15 residues. The CDR3 DNA reads TGCGCCAGCAGCTTGTGGAGACCCTCCTACAATGAGCAGTTCTTC. Translated, it gives CASSLWRPSYNEQFF. Drawing the rest from reference TRBV5-1 and TRBJ2-1, the complete variable domain is KAGVTQTPRYLIKTRGQQVTLSCSPISGHRSVSWYQQTPGQGLQFLFEYFSETQRNKGNFPGRFSGRQFSNSRSEMNVSTLELGDSALYLCASSLWRPSYNEQFFGPGTRLTVL.

This clonotype was observed a handful of times. CDR3 protein: CSALVPRDTQETQYF. The DNA of the CDR3 is TGCAGTGCGTTGGTCCCCCGGGACACCCAAGAGACCCAGTACTTC. J is TRBJ2-5 and V is TRBV20-1; TRBD1 might be the D (6 bases). The CDR3 runs 15 residues. Per the germline V gene, CDR1 is DFQATT and CDR2 is SNEGSKA (reference sequence). Trimming left V 6 bases short and J 1 base short, with 18 bases between.

The chain has TRBV5-1 and TRBJ1-1, with TRBD1 matching 8 bases. V lost 0 bases to trimming and J lost 5 bases; unmatched junction nucleotides: 3. Germline V gene data show CDR1 as SGHRS and CDR2 as YFSETQ. The CDR3 spans 14 residues. The CDR3 here is CASSLVDRGTEAFF. The CDR3 DNA sequence: TGCGCCAGCAGCTTGGTCGACAGGGGTACTGAAGCTTTCTTT.

This clonotype was seen a few times. The chain combines TRBV3-1 with TRBJ2-1; 9 bases agree with TRBD2. V gave up 4 bases and J gave up 0 bases; unmatched junction bases: 7. CDR3 length: 17 residues. Germline CDR1 and CDR2: LGHDT and YNNKEL (reference sequence). This CDR3 reads CASSLGLAGASYNEQFF. In DNA form, the CDR3 reads TGTGCCAGCAGCCTCGGATTAGCGGGGGCCTCCTACAATGAGCAGTTCTTC.

The sample holds a few counts of this clonotype. V and J are TRBV6-2 or TRBV6-3 and TRBJ2-1, with D possibly TRBD2 on 6 matching bases. The CDR3 spans 15 residues. Germline loops: CDR1 MNHEY, CDR2 SVGEGT. Trimming took 4 bases from V and 5 from J, leaving 15 bases between them. For the CDR3, the DNA is TGTGCCAGCAGTTCACCGGGAGCCTGGAACAATGAGCAGTTCTTC. Translating gives CASSSPGAWNNEQFF.

J is TRBJ1-1 and V is TRBV18; weak D call: TRBD1 (5 bases). The CDR3 contains 12 residues. Trimming pared 10 bases from V and 5 bases from J, leaving 14 bases between. Germline CDR1 KGHSH, CDR2 LQKENI. In DNA form, the CDR3 reads TGTGCCACCGCCGATGGGGGGACTGAAGCTTTCTTT. Translating gives CATADGGTEAFF.

This clonotype was picked up a small number of times. The rearrangement uses TRBV4-1 and TRBJ2-5; 9 nucleotides align to TRBD2. The germline V gene has CDR1 MGHRA and CDR2 YSYEKL. The length of the CDR3 is 17 residues. V lost 0 bases, J lost 1 base, and 6 bases stayed unmatched. The CDR3 DNA reads as TGCGCCAGCAGCCAAGAACAAGCTAGCGGGGCCCAAGAGACCCAGTACTTC. Protein: CASSQEQASGAQETQYF.

This clonotype occurred a few times. V usage is TRBV5-1 and J usage is TRBJ2-1, with D perhaps given as TRBD1 or TRBD2 (5 bases each). The CDR3 covers 16 residues. Germline loops: CDR1 SGHRS, CDR2 YFSETQ. V was cut by 4 bases and J by 0 bases, with 14 bases left in between. The CDR3 reads CASSTVGTSSYNEQFF. CDR3 nucleotides: TGCGCCAGCAGCACGGTTGGGACGAGCTCCTACAATGAGCAGTTCTTC.

This clonotype was found many times. The J gene is TRBJ2-3, the V gene TRBV5-1; 9 bases line up with TRBD1. The CDR3 spans 15 residues. The germline gives CDR1 SGHRS, CDR2 YFSETQ. J lost 1 base, V lost 2 bases, and 2 bases had no gene match. CDR3 protein: CASSLQGARTDTQYF. CDR3 DNA sequence: TGCGCCAGCAGCTTACAGGGGGCTCGCACAGATACGCAGTATTTT.